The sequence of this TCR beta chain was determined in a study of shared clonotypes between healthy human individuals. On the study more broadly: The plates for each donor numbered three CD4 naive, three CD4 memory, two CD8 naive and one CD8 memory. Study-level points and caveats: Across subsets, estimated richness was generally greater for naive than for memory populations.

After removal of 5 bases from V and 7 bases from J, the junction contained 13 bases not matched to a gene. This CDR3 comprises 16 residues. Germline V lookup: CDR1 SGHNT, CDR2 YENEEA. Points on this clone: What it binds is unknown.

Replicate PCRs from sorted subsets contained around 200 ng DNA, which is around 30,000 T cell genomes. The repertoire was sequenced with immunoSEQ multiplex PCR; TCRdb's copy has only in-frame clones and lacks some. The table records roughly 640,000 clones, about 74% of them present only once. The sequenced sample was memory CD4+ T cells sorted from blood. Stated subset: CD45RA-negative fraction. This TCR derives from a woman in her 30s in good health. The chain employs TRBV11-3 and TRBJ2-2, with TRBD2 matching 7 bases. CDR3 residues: CASSKTAGRSGGELFF. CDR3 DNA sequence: TGTGCCAGCAGCAAGACAGCGGGACGTTCTGGCGGGGAGCTGTTTTTT.